This is a list of T cell receptor beta chains from one sample in a study of blood T cells in healthy people across ages. In TCRdb, the 5' RACE reads were re-called with MiXCR into one record per CDR3 protein. The sample holds approximately 1.5 million distinct CDR3 sequences, approximately 42% seen once. The sequencing input was blood. These receptors all come from a young woman in good health. CDR3s include the opening cysteine and the closing phenylalanine or tryptophan. A D gene is named only where the DNA matches it firmly. Size is stated for part of the rows, as once, few or many counts, or as a class when the clone is expanded.

j_call,d_call,v_call,clone_size,cdr3_nt,cdr3_aa
TRBJ2-1,TRBD2,TRBV19,.,TGTGCCAGTAGTATTGTCAGGGAGGGCAATGAGCAGTTCTTC,CASSIVREGNEQFF
TRBJ2-1,TRBD2,TRBV6-5,few,TGTGCCAGCAGTTCCCCGCTTAGCGGGAGTATGAATGAGCAGTTCTTC,CASSSPLSGSMNEQFF
TRBJ2-3,.,TRBV20-1,.,TGCAGTGCTTCAGAGGCCCCTTCTCAGTATTTT,CSASEAPSQYF
TRBJ2-1,.,TRBV27,few,TGTGCCAGCAGTTTTCCGGGTTACAATGAGCAGTTCTTC,CASSFPGYNEQFF
TRBJ2-7,TRBD1,TRBV5-1,.,TGCGCCAGCAGCTTCGGGGACAGGGGTGGCAACGAGCAGTACTTC,CASSFGDRGGNEQYF
TRBJ2-1,.,TRBV6-1,few,TGTGCCAGCGCGGGGCGGCGGGTAAATGAGCAGTTCTTC,CASAGRRVNEQFF
TRBJ1-1,.,TRBV4-1,.,TGCGCCAGCAGCCACGTTACTGGCCCCGGGATGAACACTGAAGCTTTCTTT,CASSHVTGPGMNTEAFF
TRBJ2-1,.,TRBV4-1,.,TGCGCCAGCAGCCACCGGACAAATGAGCAGTTCTTC,CASSHRTNEQFF
TRBJ1-5,.,TRBV27,.,TGTGCCAGCATGTCGGGTCAGCCCCAGCATTTT,CASMSGQPQHF
TRBJ1-5,.,TRBV9,.,TGTGCCAGCAGCGTAGCCCCTAATCAGCCCCAGCATTTT,CASSVAPNQPQHF
TRBJ2-3,.,TRBV14,.,TGTGCCAGCAGCCAGGGCGGAGCTAGCGACCCTAGCACAGATACGCAGTATTTT,CASSQGGASDPSTDTQYF
TRBJ2-1,.,TRBV20-1,few,TGCAGTGCACCAGGATCAGTCTTGGACAATGAGCAGTTCTTC,CSAPGSVLDNEQFF
TRBJ2-7,.,TRBV12-3/TRBV12-4,few,TGTGCCAGCAGGGACAGAGTGGAGCAGTACTTC,CASRDRVEQYF
TRBJ2-1,TRBD2,TRBV7-2,.,TGTGCCAGCAGCTTTAGCACTAGCGGGAGGGCCAGTGAGCAGTTCTTC,CASSFSTSGRASEQFF
TRBJ2-7,.,TRBV29-1,.,TGCAGCGTGACAGCCTTGTCCGGGTCGCAGGAGCAGTACTTC,CSVTALSGSQEQYF
TRBJ2-5,.,TRBV29-1,few,TGCAGCACCGGCCGGGACACCCAAGAGACCCAGTACTTC,CSTGRDTQETQYF
TRBJ1-2,.,TRBV4-3,.,TGCGCCAGCAGCCAAGATCACCAGGACACCATCTACTATGGCTACACCTTC,CASSQDHQDTIYYGYTF